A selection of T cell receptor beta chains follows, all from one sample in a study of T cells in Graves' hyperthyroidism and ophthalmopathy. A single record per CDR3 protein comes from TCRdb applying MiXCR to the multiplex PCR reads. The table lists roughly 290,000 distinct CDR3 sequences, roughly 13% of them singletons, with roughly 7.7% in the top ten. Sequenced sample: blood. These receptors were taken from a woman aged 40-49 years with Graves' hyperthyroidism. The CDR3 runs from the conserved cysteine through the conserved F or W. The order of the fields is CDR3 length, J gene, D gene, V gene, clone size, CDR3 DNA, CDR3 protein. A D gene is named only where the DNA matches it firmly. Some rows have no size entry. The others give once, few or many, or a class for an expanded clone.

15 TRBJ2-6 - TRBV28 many TGTGCAACGGGGATCATCTACTCTGGGGCCAACGTCCTGACTTTC CATGIIYSGANVLTF
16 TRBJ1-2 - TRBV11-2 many TGTGCCAGCAGCTTAGGTGGGCTGGGGACCAACTATGGCTACACCTTC CASSLGGLGTNYGYTF
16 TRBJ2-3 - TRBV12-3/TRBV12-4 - TGTGCCAGCAGTTTAGACACGGCGGGCGCTACAGATACGCAGTATTTT CASSLDTAGATDTQYF
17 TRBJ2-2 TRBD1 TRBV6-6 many TGTGCCAGCAGTTACTCGCCGGACAGGGGGAACACCGGGGAGCTGTTTTTT CASSYSPDRGNTGELFF
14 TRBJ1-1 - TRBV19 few TGTGCCAGTAGTATCGTAGGTTCAAACACTGAAGCTTTCTTT CASSIVGSNTEAFF
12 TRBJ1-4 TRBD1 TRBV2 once TGTGTCAGCAGGGGACAGAGTGAAAAACTGTTTTTT CVSRGQSEKLFF
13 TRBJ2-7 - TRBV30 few TGTGCCTGGAGTGCAGGGCCCTCCTACGAGCAGTACTTC CAWSAGPSYEQYF
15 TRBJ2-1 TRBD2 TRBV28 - TGTGCCAGCAGAGGGACGGCTAGCGGGAGAGAGGAGCAGTTCTTC CASRGTASGREEQFF
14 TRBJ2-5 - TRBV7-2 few TGTGCCAGCAGCTTAGGACTAGGAAGAGAGACCCAGTACTTC CASSLGLGRETQYF
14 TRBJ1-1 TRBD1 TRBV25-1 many TGTGCCAGCAGTGCGGTTAGGGGGCCCACTGAAGCTTTCTTT CASSAVRGPTEAFF
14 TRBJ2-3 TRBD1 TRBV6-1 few TGTGCCAGCAGCACAGGGGGCGCCGAAGATACGCAGTATTTT CASSTGGAEDTQYF
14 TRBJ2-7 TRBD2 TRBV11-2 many TGTGCCAGCAGCTTTAGCGGGGACTCCTACGAGCAGTACTTC CASSFSGDSYEQYF
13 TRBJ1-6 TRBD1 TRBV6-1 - TGTGCCAGCACCTCACAGGGGAATTCACCCCCCCACTTT CASTSQGNSPPHF
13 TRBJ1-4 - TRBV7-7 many TGTGCTAGCAGCCCCGGTCTGGATGAAAAACTGTTTTTT CASSPGLDEKLFF
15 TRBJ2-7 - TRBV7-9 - TGTGCCAGCAGCTTGCGGGACAGCTACTCCTACGAGCAGTACTTC CASSLRDSYSYEQYF
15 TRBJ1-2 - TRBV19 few TGTGCCAGTAGTATCCTTCGGGGGCGCCGCGGGGGCTACACCTTC CASSILRGRRGGYTF
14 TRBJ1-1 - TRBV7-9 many TGTGCCAGCAGCGTCGGGACTCCGAGTACTGAAGCTTTCTTT CASSVGTPSTEAFF
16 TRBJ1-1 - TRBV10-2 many TGCGCCAGTCGGGACGGATCATACCTACTCGGGACTGAAGCTTTCTTT CASRDGSYLLGTEAFF
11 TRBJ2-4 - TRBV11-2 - TGTGCCAGCACCAGCGGGAACATTCAGTACTTC CASTSGNIQYF
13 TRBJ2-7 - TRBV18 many TGTGCCAGCCGGACAGCCAACTCCTACGAGCAGTACTTC CASRTANSYEQYF
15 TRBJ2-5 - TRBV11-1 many TGTGCCAGCAGCTTATTCGGGGAGAGGTCAGAGACCCAGTACTTC CASSLFGERSETQYF
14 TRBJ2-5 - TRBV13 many TGTGCCAGCAGCTCCGGGAATTCGCAAGAGACCCAGTACTTC CASSSGNSQETQYF
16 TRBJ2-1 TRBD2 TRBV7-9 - TGTGCCAGCAGCTTTCCGACTAGCGGGAGCACCGATGAGCAGTTCTTC CASSFPTSGSTDEQFF
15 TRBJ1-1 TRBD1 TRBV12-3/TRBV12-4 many TGTGCCAGCAGTCCTCTACAGGGGGGAAACACTGAAGCTTTCTTT CASSPLQGGNTEAFF
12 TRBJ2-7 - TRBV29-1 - TGCAGCGCCTGGGGGGAAGGGTACGAGCAGTACTTC CSAWGEGYEQYF
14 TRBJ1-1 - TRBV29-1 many TGCAGCGTGTCACTAGGGAGATTGAACACTGAAGCTTTCTTT CSVSLGRLNTEAFF
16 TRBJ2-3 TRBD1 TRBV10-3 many TGTGCCATCAGTGGTGCCGGGACAGGGGGCGCGGATACGCAGTATTTT CAISGAGTGGADTQYF
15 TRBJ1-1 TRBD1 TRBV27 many TGTGCCAGCAGTCGCAGGACAGGGTTGAACACTGAAGCTTTCTTT CASSRRTGLNTEAFF
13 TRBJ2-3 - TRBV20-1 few TGCAGTGCTAGAGAAGGGTCGGGAGATACGCAGTATTTT CSAREGSGDTQYF
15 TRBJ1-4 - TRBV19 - TGTGCCAGTAGTTTTAAGACGGCCGTAAATGAAAAACTGTTTTTT CASSFKTAVNEKLFF
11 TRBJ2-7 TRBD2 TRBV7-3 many TGTGCCAGCAGCAGCGGGGGCGAGCAGTACTTC CASSSGGEQYF
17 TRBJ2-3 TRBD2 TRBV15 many TGTGCCACCAGCAGAGAGCGAACTTTAGCGGGAACAGATACGCAGTATTTT CATSRERTLAGTDTQYF
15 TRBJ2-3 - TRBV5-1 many TGCGCCAGCAGCTTGGCGGCTCGAGCCACAGATACGCAGTATTTT CASSLAARATDTQYF
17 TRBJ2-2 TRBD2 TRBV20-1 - TGCAGTGCTAGAGATTTAACTAGCGGGAGGGACACCGGGGAGCTGTTTTTT CSARDLTSGRDTGELFF
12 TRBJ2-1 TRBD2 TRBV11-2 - TGTGCCAGCAGCCCCCAGCGGGGGGCCACCGTCTTC CASSPQRGATVF
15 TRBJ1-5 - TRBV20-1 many TGCAGTGCTAGAGAAGGGGGTGCGAGCAATCAGCCCCAGCATTTT CSAREGGASNQPQHF
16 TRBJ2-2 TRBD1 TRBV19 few TGTGCCAGTAGTCTGACAGGGGCCCATCACACCGGGGAGCTGTTTTTT CASSLTGAHHTGELFF
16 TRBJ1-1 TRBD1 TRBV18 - TGTGCCAGCTCACCGACTGGACAGGGAGGTAGGACTGAAGCTTTCTTT CASSPTGQGGRTEAFF
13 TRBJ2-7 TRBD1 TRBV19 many TGTGCCAGTCACTCGACCGGGACAGGCGAGCAGTACTTC CASHSTGTGEQYF
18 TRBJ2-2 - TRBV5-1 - TGCGCCAGCAGCCCCATTCCACAACTGTCTCGGGGAGAAGGGGAGCTGTTTTTT CASSPIPQLSRGEGELFF
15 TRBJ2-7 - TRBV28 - TGTGCCAGCAGCTTGGCGGGGGCTAGAAACTACGAGCAGTACTTC CASSLAGARNYEQYF
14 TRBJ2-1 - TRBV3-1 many TGTGCCAGCAGCCAATCAGAAACCTACAATGAGCAGTTCTTC CASSQSETYNEQFF
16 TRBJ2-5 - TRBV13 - TGTGCCAGCAGCTTACTTACAGCGGGTTATAGGGAGACCCAGTACTTC CASSLLTAGYRETQYF
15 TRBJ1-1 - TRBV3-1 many TGTGCCAGCAGCCAAGTTGTCAGGGGGAACACTGAAGCTTTCTTT CASSQVVRGNTEAFF
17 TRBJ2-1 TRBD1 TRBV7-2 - TGTGCCAGCAGCTTAGAGGGGGCGAGCTCCTCCTACAATGAGCAGTTCTTC CASSLEGASSSYNEQFF
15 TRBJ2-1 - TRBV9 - TGTGCCAGCAGCGTAAGTTGGCAATCCTACAATGAGCAGTTCTTC CASSVSWQSYNEQFF
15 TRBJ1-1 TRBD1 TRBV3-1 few TGTGCCAGCAGCCCAGGGACAGGGGGGTACACTGAAGCTTTCTTT CASSPGTGGYTEAFF
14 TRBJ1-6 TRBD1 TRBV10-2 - TGCGCCAGCAGACGTACAGGGGATGAGTCACCCCTCCACTTT CASRRTGDESPLHF
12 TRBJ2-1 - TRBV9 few TGTGCCAGCAGCGCGAATTTTTGGGAGCAGTTCTTC CASSANFWEQFF
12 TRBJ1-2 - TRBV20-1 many TGCAGTGCTGGGGCCAGGGTAACCGGCTACACCTTC CSAGARVTGYTF
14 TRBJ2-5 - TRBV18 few TGTGCCAGCTCACCGCTCAATTCCCAAGAGACCCAGTACTTC CASSPLNSQETQYF
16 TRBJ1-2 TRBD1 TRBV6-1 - TGTGCCAGCAGGCCTCCGGGACAGGGGTTGGACTATGGCTACACCTTC CASRPPGQGLDYGYTF
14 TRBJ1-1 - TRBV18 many TGTGCCAGCTCATCAGCGGGGGCCGGGACTGAAGCTTTCTTT CASSSAGAGTEAFF
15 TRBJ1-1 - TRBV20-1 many TGCAGTGCTAGACCAGCCTCGGGGGGCCGGGCTGAAGCTTTCTTT CSARPASGGRAEAFF
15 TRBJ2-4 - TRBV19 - TGTGCCAGTAGTATGAGGGGAGGTAGAGAAAACATTCAGTATTTC CASSMRGGRENIQYF
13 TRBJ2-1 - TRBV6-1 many TGTGCCAGCAGTGACGGGAGTTACAATGAGCAGTTCTTC CASSDGSYNEQFF
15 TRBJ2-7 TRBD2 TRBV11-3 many TGTGCCAGCAGCTTAGGGGCGGGAGGCGGCAACGAGCAGTACTTC CASSLGAGGGNEQYF
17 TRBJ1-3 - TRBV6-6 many TGTGCCAGCAGTTACCTCAAGGGGGTAGAGTCTGGAAACACCATATATTTT CASSYLKGVESGNTIYF
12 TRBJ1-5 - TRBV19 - TGTGCCACGAGACAGGCAAATCAGCCCCAGCATTTT CATRQANQPQHF